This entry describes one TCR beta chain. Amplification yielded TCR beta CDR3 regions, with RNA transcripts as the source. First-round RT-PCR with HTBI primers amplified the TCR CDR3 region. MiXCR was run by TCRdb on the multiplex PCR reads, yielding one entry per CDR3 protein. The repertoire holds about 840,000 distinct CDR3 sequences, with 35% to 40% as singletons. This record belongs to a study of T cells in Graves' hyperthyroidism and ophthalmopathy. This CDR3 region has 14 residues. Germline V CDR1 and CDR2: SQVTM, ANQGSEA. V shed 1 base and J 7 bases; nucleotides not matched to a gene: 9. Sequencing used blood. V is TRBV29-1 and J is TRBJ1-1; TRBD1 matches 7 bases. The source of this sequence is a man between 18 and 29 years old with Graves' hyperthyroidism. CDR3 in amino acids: CSVEGWEGAVEAFF. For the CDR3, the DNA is TGCAGCGTTGAAGGATGGGAGGGGGCGGTTGAAGCTTTCTTT.